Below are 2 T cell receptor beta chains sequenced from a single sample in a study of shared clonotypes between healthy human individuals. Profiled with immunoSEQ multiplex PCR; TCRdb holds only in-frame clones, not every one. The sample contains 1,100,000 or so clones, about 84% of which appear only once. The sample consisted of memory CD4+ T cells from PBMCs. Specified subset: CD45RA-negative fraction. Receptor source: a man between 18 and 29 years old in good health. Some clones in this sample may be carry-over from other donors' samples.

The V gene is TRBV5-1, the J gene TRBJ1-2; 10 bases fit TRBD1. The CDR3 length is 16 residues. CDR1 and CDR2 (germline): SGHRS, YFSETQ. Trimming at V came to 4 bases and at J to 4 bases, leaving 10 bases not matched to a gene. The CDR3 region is CASSSYRDRGPYGYTF. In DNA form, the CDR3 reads TGCGCCAGCAGCAGCTACCGGGACAGGGGACCCTATGGCTACACCTTC.

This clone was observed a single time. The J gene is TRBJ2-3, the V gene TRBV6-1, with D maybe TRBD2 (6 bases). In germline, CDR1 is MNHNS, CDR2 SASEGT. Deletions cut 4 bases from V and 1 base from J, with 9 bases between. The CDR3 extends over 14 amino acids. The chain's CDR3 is CASSVTGGTDTQYF. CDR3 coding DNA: TGTGCCAGCAGTGTTACGGGAGGCACAGATACGCAGTATTTT.